This record concerns one T cell receptor (beta chain) sequence. Its matching antigen is unknown. The CDR3 totals 14 residues. V shed 6 bases and J 2 bases; nucleotides not matched to a gene: 8. Germline V gene lookup returns CDR1 SGHRS and CDR2 YFSETQ. These data belong to a study of naive and memory T cell subsets. Alpha and beta libraries were amplified separately from the second PCR onward. CMV status came from CD4+ IFNgamma after overnight CMV lysate stimulation. Study outcomes and limitations: Each distinct alpha or beta sequence counts as one clonotype.

An equimolar mix of two oligonucleotides served as the beta constant-region primer for TRBC1 and TRBC2. The ligated cDNA underwent four PCR rounds using SP2 and nested alpha and beta constant-region primers. TCRdb re-called the UMI-ligation and nested PCR reads with MiXCR, one entry per CDR3 protein. This sample yields over 65,000 distinct CDR3 sequences, of which roughly 9.3% are seen a single time; less than 1.5% belongs to the top ten. The rearrangement joins TRBV5-1 to TRBJ2-7, with 7 bases matching TRBD1. What was sequenced was naive CD8+ T cells from blood. This TCR came from a human donor in good health. Written as DNA, the CDR3 is TGCGCCAGCAAAACGGGGCAGGGGGCCTACGAGCAGTACTTC. Amino acid sequence: CASKTGQGAYEQYF.